These 8 T cell receptor beta chains share one sample of origin, sequenced in a study of blood T cells in healthy people across ages. Then a second PCR, running roughly 7 to 11 cycles, was carried out with a sample-barcoded 5' primer and a J-beta primer mix. From the 5' RACE reads, TCRdb called clonotypes with MiXCR, one entry per CDR3 protein. The sample carries 1.5 million to 2 million distinct CDR3 sequences, less than 50% recorded once. Sequencing was carried out using blood. These receptors all come from a middle-aged woman in good health.

V and J are TRBV7-8 and TRBJ2-3; TRBD2 matches at 9 bases. J lost 5 bases, V lost 1 base, and 7 bases had no gene match. CDR1 and CDR2 (germline): SGHVS, FQNEAQ. This CDR3 is built from 16 residues. In nucleotides, the CDR3 is TGTGCCAGCAGCTTAGATCGCGGGGGGGCCCAAGATACGCAGTATTTT. As protein: CASSLDRGGAQDTQYF.

This chain uses TRBV20-1 with TRBJ2-2; no firm D call. The V and J ends lost 1 base and 1 base respectively, with 4 bases between them. This CDR3 spans 13 amino acids. In germline, CDR1 is DFQATT, CDR2 SNEGSKA (reference sequence). This CDR3 is CSARGGNTGELFF. The CDR3 nucleotides read TGCAGTGCTAGAGGGGGGAACACCGGGGAGCTGTTTTTT.

The chain couples TRBV4-2 to TRBJ2-5, with TRBD2 matching over 13 bases. V lost 2 bases, J lost 5 bases, and 8 bases stayed unmatched. Germline assignment: CDR1 LGHNA and CDR2 YNFKEQ. The CDR3 covers 17 residues. Here the CDR3 reads CASSQRLAGGGMETQYF. In DNA, the CDR3 is TGTGCCAGCAGCCAACGACTAGCGGGGGGTGGTATGGAGACCCAGTACTTC.

This clonotype was seen a few times. In nucleotides, the CDR3 is TGCAGTGCTCTTCTCTATGGCTACACCTTC. This codes for CSALLYGYTF. This sequence joins TRBV20-1 and TRBJ1-2; D is unclear. Trimming took 5 bases from V and 4 from J, leaving 5 bases between them. CDR3 length equals 10 residues. Per the germline V gene, CDR1 is DFQATT and CDR2 is SNEGSKA (reference sequence).

The V gene is TRBV25-1, the J gene TRBJ1-2; D may be TRBD1 (5 bases). The CDR3 loop spans 13 amino acids. The V end lost 9 bases, the J end lost 2 bases, and 13 bases lay between the germline ends. Germline V lookup: CDR1 MGHDK, CDR2 SYGVNS. CDR3 nucleotide sequence: TGTGCCAGGGACCCGGGACCCAACTATGGCTACACCTTC. Translating it yields CARDPGPNYGYTF.

This clonotype was counted a few times. The chain couples TRBV20-1 to TRBJ2-5; possibly TRBD2 for D (7 bases). From germline, CDR1 is DFQATT and CDR2 SNEGSKA (reference sequence). The CDR3 length is 14 residues. V was shortened by 3 bases and J by 2 bases, with 13 bases between the two germline ends. The DNA for the CDR3 is TGCAGTGCTAGGGGAGGGACATCTCAAGAGACCCAGTACTTC. Encoded protein: CSARGGTSQETQYF.

CDR3 amino acids: CSVEPSDGGWNQPQHF. The CDR3 bases are TGCAGCGTTGAACCCTCGGACGGAGGATGGAATCAGCCCCAGCATTTT. The rearrangement uses TRBV29-1 and TRBJ1-5; D remains unclear. V was cut by 2 bases and J by 4 bases, with 18 bases left in between. Germline loops: CDR1 SQVTM, CDR2 ANQGSEA. The CDR3 loop spans 16 amino acids. Complete variable domain (other parts from reference TRBV29-1 and TRBJ1-5): SAVISQKPSRDICQRGTSLTIQCQVDSQVTMMFWYRQQPGQSLTLIATANQGSEATYESGFVIDKFPISRPNLTFSTLTVSNMSPEDSSIYLCSVEPSDGGWNQPQHFGDGTRLSIL.

This clonotype was picked up a small number of times. This chain uses TRBV4-1 with TRBJ2-7; D gene unclear. CDR1 and CDR2 from the germline V gene are MGHRA and YSYEKL. The CDR3 loop spans 14 amino acids. The germline V and J ends were trimmed by 0 bases and 2 bases, with 8 bases remaining between them. The CDR3 region is CASSQDVPPYEQYF. The CDR3 DNA follows: TGCGCCAGCAGCCAAGATGTCCCACCCTACGAGCAGTACTTC.